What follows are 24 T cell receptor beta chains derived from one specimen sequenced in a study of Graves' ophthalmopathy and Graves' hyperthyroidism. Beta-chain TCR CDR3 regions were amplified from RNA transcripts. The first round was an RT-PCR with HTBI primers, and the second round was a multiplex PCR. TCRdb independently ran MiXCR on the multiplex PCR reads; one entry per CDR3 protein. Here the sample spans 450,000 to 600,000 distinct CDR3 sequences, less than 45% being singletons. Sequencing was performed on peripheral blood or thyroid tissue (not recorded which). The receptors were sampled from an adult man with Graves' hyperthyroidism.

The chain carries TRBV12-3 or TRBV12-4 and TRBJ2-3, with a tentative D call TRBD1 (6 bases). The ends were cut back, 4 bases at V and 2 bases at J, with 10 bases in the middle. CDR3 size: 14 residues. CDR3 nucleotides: TGTGCCAGCAGTTACCAGGGGCTCACAGATACGCAGTATTTT. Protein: CASSYQGLTDTQYF.

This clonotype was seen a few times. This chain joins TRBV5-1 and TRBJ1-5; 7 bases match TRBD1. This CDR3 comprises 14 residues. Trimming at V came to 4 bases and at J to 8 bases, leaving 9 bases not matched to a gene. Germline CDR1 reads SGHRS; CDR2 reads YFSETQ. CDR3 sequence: CASSLIGGGEPQHF. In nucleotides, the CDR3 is TGCGCCAGCAGCCTAATAGGGGGCGGGGAGCCCCAGCATTTT.

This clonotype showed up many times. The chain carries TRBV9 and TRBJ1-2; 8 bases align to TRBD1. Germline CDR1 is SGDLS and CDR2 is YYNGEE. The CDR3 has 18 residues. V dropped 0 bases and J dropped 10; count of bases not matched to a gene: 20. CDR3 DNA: TGTGCCAGCAGCGTAGCAGGGGGCGGACGGACGTCTATAGAGTTCTACACCTTC. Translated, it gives CASSVAGGGRTSIEFYTF. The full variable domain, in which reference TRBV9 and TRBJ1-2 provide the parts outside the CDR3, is DSGVTQTPKHLITATGQRVTLRCSPRSGDLSVYWYQQSLDQGLQFLIQYYNGEERAKGNILERFSAQQFPDLHSELNLSSLELGDSALYFCASSVAGGGRTSIEFYTFGSGTRLTVV.

CDR3: CASSIGQKSNTDTQYF. The CDR3 DNA sequence: TGCGCCAGCAGCATCGGACAGAAATCAAACACAGATACGCAGTATTTT. The chain recombines TRBV5-1 with TRBJ2-3, with a weak D call TRBD1 (6 bases). Per the germline V gene, CDR1 is SGHRS and CDR2 is YFSETQ. Trimming shortened V by 4 bases and J by 2 bases, and 17 bases separated the two germline ends. The CDR3 runs to 16 residues.

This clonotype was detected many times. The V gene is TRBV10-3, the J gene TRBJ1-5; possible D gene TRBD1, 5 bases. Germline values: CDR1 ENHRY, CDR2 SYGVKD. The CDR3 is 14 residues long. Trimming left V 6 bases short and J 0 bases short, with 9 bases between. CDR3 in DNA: TGTGCCATCAGCACAGGTTATAGCAATCAGCCCCAGCATTTT. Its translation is CAISTGYSNQPQHF.

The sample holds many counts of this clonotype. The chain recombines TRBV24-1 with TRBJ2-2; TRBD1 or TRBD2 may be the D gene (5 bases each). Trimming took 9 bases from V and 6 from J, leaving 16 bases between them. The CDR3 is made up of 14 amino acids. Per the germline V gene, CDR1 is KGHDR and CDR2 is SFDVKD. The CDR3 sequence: CATGDRLTSGELFF. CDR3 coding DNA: TGTGCCACCGGGGACCGCCTCACGTCCGGGGAGCTGTTTTTT.

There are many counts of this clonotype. The CDR3 DNA is TGCAGCGTGCCCGGCCAGGGTAATGAAAAACTGTTTTTT. It is translated as CSVPGQGNEKLFF. This chain links TRBV29-1 with TRBJ1-4; perhaps TRBD1 as D (5 bases). The CDR3 length is 13 residues. The V gene lost 6 bases and the J gene lost 4 bases, with 12 bases spanning the gap. Looked up from germline, CDR1 is SQVTM and CDR2 is ANQGSEA.

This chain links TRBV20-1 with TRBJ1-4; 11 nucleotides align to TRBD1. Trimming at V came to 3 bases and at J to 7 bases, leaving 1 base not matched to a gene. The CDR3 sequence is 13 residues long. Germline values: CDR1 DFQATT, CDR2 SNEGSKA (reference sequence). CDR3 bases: TGCAGTGCTAGGGACAGGGGGCTTGAAAAACTGTTTTTT. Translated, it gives CSARDRGLEKLFF.

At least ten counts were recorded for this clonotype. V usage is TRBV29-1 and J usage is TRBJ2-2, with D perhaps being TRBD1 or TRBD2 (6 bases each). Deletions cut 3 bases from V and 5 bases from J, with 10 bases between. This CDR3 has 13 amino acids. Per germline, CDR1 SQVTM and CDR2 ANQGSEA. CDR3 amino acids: CSVDVGGTGELFF. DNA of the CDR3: TGCAGCGTTGATGTAGGGGGGACCGGGGAGCTGTTTTTT.

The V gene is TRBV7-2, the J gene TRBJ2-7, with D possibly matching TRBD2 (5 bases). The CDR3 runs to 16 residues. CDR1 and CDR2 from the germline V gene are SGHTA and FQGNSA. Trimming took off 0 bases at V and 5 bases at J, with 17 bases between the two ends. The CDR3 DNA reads TGTGCCAGCAGCTTAGCCGGGGATGGCACAACCAACGAGCAGTACTTC. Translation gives CASSLAGDGTTNEQYF.

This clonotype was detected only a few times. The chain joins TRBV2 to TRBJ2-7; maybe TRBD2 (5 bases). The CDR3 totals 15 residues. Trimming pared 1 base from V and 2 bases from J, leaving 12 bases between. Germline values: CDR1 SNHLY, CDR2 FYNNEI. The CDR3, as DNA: TGTGCCAGCAGTGAAGTCCAGCGGCCGCCCTACGAGCAGTACTTC. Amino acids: CASSEVQRPPYEQYF.

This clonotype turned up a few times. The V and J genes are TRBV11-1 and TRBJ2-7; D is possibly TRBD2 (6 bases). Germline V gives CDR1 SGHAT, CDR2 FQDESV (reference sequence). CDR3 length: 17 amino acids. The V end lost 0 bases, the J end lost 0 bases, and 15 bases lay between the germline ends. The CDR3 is CASSLAGSGPISYEQYF. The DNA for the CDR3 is TGTGCCAGCAGCTTAGCGGGAAGCGGGCCTATCTCCTACGAGCAGTACTTC. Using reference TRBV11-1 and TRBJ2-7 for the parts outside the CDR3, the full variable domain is EAEVAQSPRYKITEKSQAVAFWCDPISGHATLYWYRQILGQGPELLVQFQDESVVDDSQLPKDRFSAERLKGVDSTLKIQPAELGDSAMYLCASSLAGSGPISYEQYFGPGTRLTVT.

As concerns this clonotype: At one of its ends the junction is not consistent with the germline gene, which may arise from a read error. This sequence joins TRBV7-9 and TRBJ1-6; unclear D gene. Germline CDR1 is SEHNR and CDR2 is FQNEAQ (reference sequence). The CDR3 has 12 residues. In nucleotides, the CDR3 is TGTGCCAGCAGCTCCAATAATTCATCCCTCCACTTT. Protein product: CASSSNNSSLHF. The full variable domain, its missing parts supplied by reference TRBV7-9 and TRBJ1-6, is DTGVSQNPRHKITKRGQNVTFRCDPISEHNRLYWYRQTLGQGPEFLTYFQNEAQLEKSRLLSDRFSAERPKGSFSTLEIQRTEQGDSAMYLCASSSNNSSLHFGNGTRLTVT.

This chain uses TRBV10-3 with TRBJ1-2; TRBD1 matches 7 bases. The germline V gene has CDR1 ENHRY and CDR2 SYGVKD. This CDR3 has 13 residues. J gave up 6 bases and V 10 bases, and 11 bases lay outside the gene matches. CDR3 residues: CATSSTGDDGYTF. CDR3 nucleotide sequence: TGTGCCACCAGCTCAACAGGGGATGATGGCTACACCTTC.

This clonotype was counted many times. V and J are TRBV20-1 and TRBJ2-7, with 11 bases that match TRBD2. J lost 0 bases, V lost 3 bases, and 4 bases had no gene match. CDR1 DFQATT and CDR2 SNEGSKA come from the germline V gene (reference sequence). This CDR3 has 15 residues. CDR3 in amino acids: CSASRLAGSSYEQYF. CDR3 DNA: TGCAGTGCTAGTAGACTAGCGGGATCCTCCTACGAGCAGTACTTC.

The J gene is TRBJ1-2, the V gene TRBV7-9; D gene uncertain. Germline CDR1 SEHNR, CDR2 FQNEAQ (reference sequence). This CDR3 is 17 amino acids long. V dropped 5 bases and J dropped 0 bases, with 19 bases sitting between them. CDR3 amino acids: CASSPSGRATSNYGYTF. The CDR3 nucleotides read TGTGCCAGCAGCCCTAGCGGGAGGGCGACCTCTAACTATGGCTACACCTTC.

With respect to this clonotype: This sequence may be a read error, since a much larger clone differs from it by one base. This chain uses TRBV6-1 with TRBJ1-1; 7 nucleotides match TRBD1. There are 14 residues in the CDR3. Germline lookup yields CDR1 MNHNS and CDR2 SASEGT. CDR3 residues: CAGSAGTANTEAFF. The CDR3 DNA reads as TGTGCCGGCAGTGCCGGGACAGCGAACACTGAAGCTTTCTTT.

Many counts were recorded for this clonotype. The CDR3 nucleotides are TGTGCCATCCGCAGTGCGGCCACTGGGCAGGGGGCTAACTATGGCTACACCTTC. It translates to CAIRSAATGQGANYGYTF. The chain employs TRBV10-3 and TRBJ1-2; 7 bases align to TRBD1. Trimming removed 8 bases from V and 0 bases from J; junction bases left unmatched: 18. The CDR3 runs 18 residues. Germline assignment: CDR1 ENHRY and CDR2 SYGVKD.

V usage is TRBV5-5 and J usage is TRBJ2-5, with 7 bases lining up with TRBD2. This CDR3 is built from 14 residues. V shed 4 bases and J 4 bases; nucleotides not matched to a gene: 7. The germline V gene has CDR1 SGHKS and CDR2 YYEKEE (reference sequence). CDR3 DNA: TGTGCCAGCAGCCGCCCCGGGGGGTCAGAGACCCAGTACTTC. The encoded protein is CASSRPGGSETQYF.

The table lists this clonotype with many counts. CDR3 loop: CASSSGPSLYEQYF. The CDR3 DNA reads as TGTGCCAGCAGTTCGGGTCCCTCCCTCTACGAGCAGTACTTC. This chain joins TRBV12-3 or TRBV12-4 and TRBJ2-7; D not certain. There are 14 residues in the CDR3. Trimming removed 4 bases from V and 3 bases from J, with 13 bases in between.

CDR3 protein: CSHGTAKQETQYF. DNA of the CDR3: TGCAGCCATGGGACAGCGAAGCAAGAGACCCAGTACTTC. The chain carries TRBV29-1 and TRBJ2-5; TRBD1 agrees at 7 bases. CDR1 is SQVTM, CDR2 ANQGSEA, per germline. The ends lost 8 bases at V and 2 bases at J; junction bases unmatched: 8. The CDR3 totals 13 residues.

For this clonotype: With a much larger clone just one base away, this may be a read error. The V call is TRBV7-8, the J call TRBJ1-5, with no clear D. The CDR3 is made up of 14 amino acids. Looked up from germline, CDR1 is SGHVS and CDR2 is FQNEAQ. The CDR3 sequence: CASSLGSRNQPQRF. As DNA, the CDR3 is TGTGCCAGCAGCTTAGGTAGCCGCAATCAGCCCCAGCGTTTT.

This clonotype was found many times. The CDR3 nucleotides are TGCAGCGTTGAGGACCGGGACCGACTCTATGGCTACACCTTC. This sequence encodes CSVEDRDRLYGYTF. This chain joins TRBV29-1 and TRBJ1-2, with D possibly matching TRBD1 (5 bases). The CDR3 runs to 14 residues. The V end was cut by 3 bases, the J end by 4 bases, with 15 bases between. In germline, CDR1 is SQVTM, CDR2 ANQGSEA.

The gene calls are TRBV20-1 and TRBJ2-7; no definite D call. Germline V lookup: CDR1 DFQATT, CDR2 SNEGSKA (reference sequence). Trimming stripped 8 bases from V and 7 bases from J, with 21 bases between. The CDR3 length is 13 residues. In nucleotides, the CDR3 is TGCAGTTACTCGGACCTTGGGCTAGGGGAGCAGTACTTC. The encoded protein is CSYSDLGLGEQYF.